Sequencing of this T cell receptor beta chain was carried out in a study of PD-L1 blockade in urothelial cancer. General study findings and limits: It was durable-benefit patients whose tumor-associated blood clones expanded more at 3 weeks.

TCR analog templates of synthetic origin were spiked into each PCR. The table came from immunoSEQ multiplex PCR; TCRdb's copy has only in-frame clones and leaves some out. The sample consists of about 71,000 clones, 85% to 90% of them appearing once. This CDR3 region has 14 residues. Germline V gene sequence: CDR1 MNHNY, CDR2 SVGAGI (reference sequence). With 5 bases clipped from V and 5 bases from J, the junction kept 6 bases outside the gene matches. Regarding this clone: The target antigen is unknown.

This clonotype originated in a man aged 55 to 69 with urothelial cancer. The source was PBMCs, collected around atezolizumab (anti-PD-L1) treatment. This sequence joins TRBV6-6 and TRBJ2-7, with TRBD1 identical over 10 bases. Here the CDR3 reads CASSERQGADEQYF. CDR3 nucleotides: TGTGCCAGCAGTGAGCGACAGGGGGCGGACGAGCAGTACTTC.